This T cell receptor (beta chain) appears in the sequencing data of a study of blood T cell repertoires in COVID-19. Across the whole study: In each case, the material was cDNA or gDNA derived from T cells, B-cell-depleted T cells, or PBMCs.

Original processing notes: Reference gene primer amplification in the assay estimated nucleated cell counts. Sequencing used immunoSEQ multiplex PCR; TCRdb keeps in-frame clones, though not all of them. Clone size and the V and J calls come from that table; the DNA yielded D and trimming. Of roughly 120,000 clones listed, about 85% are singletons. The CDR3 is made up of 14 amino acids. Germline loops: CDR1 LNHDA, CDR2 SQIVND (reference sequence). With V trimmed by 7 bases and J by 1 base, 5 bases remained unmatched. This sequence originates from a human donor in a cohort sampled during active COVID-19. This chain connects TRBV19 to TRBJ2-7; the match to TRBD1 covers 9 bases. The sequenced sample consisted of peripheral blood. CDR3 nucleotide sequence: TGTGCCAGTACCGCCGGGACAGGGTCCTACGAGCAGTACTTC. The encoded protein is CASTAGTGSYEQYF.